This T cell receptor (beta chain) stems from a study of OX40 agonist ivuxolimab in advanced cancers. Study-wide points: Clonal expansion was seen in CD4+ and CD8+ blood T cells by week 6 at 0.1 to 3.0 mg/kg. Compared with CD4+, CD8+ T cells on average had more expanded clones.

As regards this clone: Its antigen is still unknown.

Repertoires were generated with immunoSEQ multiplex PCR, while TCRdb's copy carries only in-frame clones and drops some. The sample has approximately 26,000 clones, approximately 91% seen once. The sequence came from an adult with an advanced solid tumor such as melanoma, head and neck, liver or kidney cancer. The material was CD4+ or CD8+ T cells sorted from blood, obtained in a trial of the OX40 agonist ivuxolimab.

CDR3 loop: CASSYDRQETQYF. The CDR3 nucleotides read TGTGCCAGCAGTTACGACAGGCAAGAGACCCAGTACTTC. The chain links TRBV5-4 to TRBJ2-5; tentative D call: TRBD1 (6 bases). The CDR3 loop spans 13 amino acids. Germline V CDR1 and CDR2: SGHNT, YYREEE (reference sequence). Trimming took off 5 bases at V and 2 bases at J, with 10 bases between the two ends.